The 9 T cell receptor beta chains reported below all come from one sample, sequenced in a study of control samples from healthy donors and cancer patients. Generated by immunoSEQ multiplex PCR, the TCRdb table keeps only in-frame clones and is missing some. The data contain 55,000 to 80,000 clones, approximately 90% of them seen just once; the ten biggest clones take up around 5.1%. Sequencing was done on a sample of PBMCs. Receptors were obtained from a man in his 60s with colorectal cancer.

This clone was observed a handful of times. The rearrangement uses TRBV21-1 and TRBJ1-6; TRBD1, the D gene given by the table, was not confirmed from the DNA. TRBV21-1 is shown as a pseudogene. This CDR3 has 16 residues. CDR3 in DNA: TGTGCCAGCAGCAAGGGAGAGACAGGGCGCGATTCACCCCTCCACTTT. Its protein product is CASSKGETGRDSPLHF.

The genes are TRBV10-3 and TRBJ2-1; 12 bases agree with TRBD1. The CDR3 length is 14 residues. The germline CDR1 and CDR2 sequences are ENHRY and SYGVKD. V trimming: 6 bases; J trimming: 8 bases; junction bases outside the gene matches: 5. CDR3 loop: CAISPGDRGHEQFF. The CDR3 bases are TGTGCCATCAGCCCCGGGGACAGGGGGCATGAGCAGTTCTTC.

The chain carries TRBV20-1 and TRBJ1-3; D is ambiguous. Between the trimmed V and J ends, which lost 3 bases and 0 bases, there was a span of 6 bases. CDR1 is DFQATT and CDR2 is SNEGSKA in the germline V gene (reference sequence). This CDR3 has 13 residues. The chain's CDR3 is CSASLGSGNTIYF. CDR3 DNA: TGCAGTGCTAGTCTGGGCTCTGGAAACACCATATATTTT.

The sample holds a few counts of this clone. The V and J genes are TRBV12-5 and TRBJ2-3; the D is unclear. V was cut by 5 bases and J by 4 bases, with 7 bases left in between. Germline V CDR1 and CDR2: LGHNT, FRNRAP. CDR3 size: 12 residues. The CDR3 reads CASGRASDTQYF. CDR3 in DNA: TGTGCTAGTGGTCGAGCGTCAGATACGCAGTATTTT.

This clone occurred once. The chain carries TRBV11-3 and TRBJ1-5; D perhaps matches TRBD1 (6 bases). The V gene lost 1 base and the J gene lost 6 bases, with 13 bases spanning the gap. Germline CDR1 SGHNT, CDR2 YENEEA. CDR3 length: 15 residues. This CDR3 reads CASSLGWGAGQPQHF. The CDR3 DNA sequence: TGTGCCAGCAGCTTAGGGTGGGGGGCCGGTCAGCCCCAGCATTTT.

The chain combines TRBV7-9 with TRBJ1-2; D is ambiguous. Per the germline V gene, CDR1 is SEHNR and CDR2 is FQNEAQ (reference sequence). Trimming took 5 bases from V and 0 from J, leaving 7 bases between them. The CDR3 contains 13 residues. In DNA form, the CDR3 reads TGTGCCAGCAGCCTGAAGACTAACTATGGCTACACCTTC. This codes for CASSLKTNYGYTF.

The chain recombines TRBV7-3 with TRBJ2-2, with D maybe TRBD1 (7 bases). V was pared by 3 bases and J by 4 bases, with 15 bases between. The CDR3 has 16 amino acids. In germline, CDR1 is SGHTA, CDR2 FQGTGA. The CDR3 sequence: CASSFRGGGSTGELFF. CDR3 nucleotide sequence: TGTGCCAGCAGCTTTCGAGGAGGGGGCAGCACCGGGGAGCTGTTTTTT.

This clone was detected once. This sequence joins TRBV5-4 and TRBJ2-7; D remains ambiguous. Looked up from germline, CDR1 is SGHNT and CDR2 is YYREEE (reference sequence). V lost 3 bases to trimming and J lost 0 bases, with 1 base between them. The CDR3 has 11 residues. The CDR3 region is CASSSSYEQYF. The CDR3 coding sequence is TGTGCCAGCAGCTCCTCCTACGAGCAGTACTTC.

This chain links TRBV28 with TRBJ1-1, with 7 bases identical to TRBD1. Per the germline V gene, CDR1 is MDHEN and CDR2 is SYDVKM. The CDR3 runs 14 residues. The V segment lost 5 bases and the J segment 10 bases; nucleotides outside the gene matches: 13. The CDR3 DNA is TGTGCCAGCAGTCCCAGACAGGGAGGCGGGGTAGCTTTCTTT. Residues: CASSPRQGGGVAFF.